This T cell receptor (beta chain) stems from a study of neurological immune-mediated disorders. Study at large: A relapsing-remitting course was seen in about 90% of the roughly 35 multiple sclerosis patients and a secondary progressive course in 3.

Regarding the study as a whole: TCR-beta repertoires seemed private in all groups, with no expanded CDR3 amino acid sequences shared. Grouping of repertoires by phylogeny put those of 18 of 34 multiple sclerosis patients into a single related-CDR3 cluster, a possible signature.

This clonotype was recorded at least ten times. Its antigen is not identified. From the 5' RACE reads, TCRdb called clonotypes with MiXCR, one entry per CDR3 protein. The table shows tens of thousands of distinct CDR3 sequences, with around 3.6% occurring only once. Looked up from germline, CDR1 is DFQATT and CDR2 is SNEGSKA (reference sequence). The CDR3 spans 14 residues. J lost 8 bases, V lost 3 bases, and 9 bases had no gene match. The gene calls are TRBV20-1 and TRBJ2-1; 8 bases are a match to TRBD2. The clonotype originates from a woman aged 25 to 39 with multiple sclerosis. The sequenced sample was PBMCs. The CDR3 nucleotides read TGCAGTGCTAGTAAACCGGGAGGGAGGTATGAGCAGTTCTTC. Translation gives CSASKPGGRYEQFF.